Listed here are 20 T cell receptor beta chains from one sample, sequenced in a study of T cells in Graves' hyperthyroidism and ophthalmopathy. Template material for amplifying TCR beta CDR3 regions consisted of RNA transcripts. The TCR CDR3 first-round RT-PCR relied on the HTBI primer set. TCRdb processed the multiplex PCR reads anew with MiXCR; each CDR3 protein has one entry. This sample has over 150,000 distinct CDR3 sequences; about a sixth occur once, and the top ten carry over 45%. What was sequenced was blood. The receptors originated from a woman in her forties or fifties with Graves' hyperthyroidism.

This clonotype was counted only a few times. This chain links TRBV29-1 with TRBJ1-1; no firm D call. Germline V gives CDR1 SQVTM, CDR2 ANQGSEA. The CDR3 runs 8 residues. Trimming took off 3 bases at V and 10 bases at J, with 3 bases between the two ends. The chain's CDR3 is CSVDTAFF. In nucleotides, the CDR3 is TGCAGCGTTGATACAGCTTTCTTT. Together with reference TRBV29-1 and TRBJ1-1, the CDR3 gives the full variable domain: SAVISQKPSRDICQRGTSLTIQCQVDSQVTMMFWYRQQPGQSLTLIATANQGSEATYESGFVIDKFPISRPNLTFSTLTVSNMSPEDSSIYLCSVDTAFFGQGTRLTVV.

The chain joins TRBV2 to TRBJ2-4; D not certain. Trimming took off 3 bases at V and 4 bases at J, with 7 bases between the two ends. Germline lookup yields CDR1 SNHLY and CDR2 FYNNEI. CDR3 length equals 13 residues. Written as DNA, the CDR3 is TGTGCCAGCAGTGAGGAACTGAAAAACATTCAGTACTTC. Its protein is CASSEELKNIQYF.

The CDR3 is CASSLWTSGSLGMSDTQYF. CDR3 nucleotide sequence: TGCGCCAGCAGCCTGTGGACTAGCGGGAGTTTGGGGATGTCGGATACGCAGTATTTT. V gene TRBV5-1 combines with J gene TRBJ2-3; 13 bases line up with TRBD2. The CDR3 length is 19 residues. Germline CDR1 reads SGHRS; CDR2 reads YFSETQ. V was pared by 4 bases and J by 6 bases, with 17 bases of the junction left unmatched.

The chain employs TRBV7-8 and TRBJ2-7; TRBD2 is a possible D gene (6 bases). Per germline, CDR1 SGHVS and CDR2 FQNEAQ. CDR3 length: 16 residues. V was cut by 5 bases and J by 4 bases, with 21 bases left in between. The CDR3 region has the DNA TGTGCCAGCAGCCTCGGAAACGCGGGAAACCTGTACGAGCAGTACTTC. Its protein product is CASSLGNAGNLYEQYF.

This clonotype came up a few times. CDR3 nucleotide sequence: TGTGCCAGCAGCCTCCCGGGACGGGCCATAAAGGGCAATCAGCCCCAGCATTTT. This codes for CASSLPGRAIKGNQPQHF. This chain links TRBV27 with TRBJ1-5, with TRBD1 as a possible D gene (5 bases). V was trimmed by 6 bases and J by 2 bases, leaving 23 bases between them. This CDR3 is 18 amino acids long. Germline CDR1 reads MNHEY; CDR2 reads SMNVEV (reference sequence).

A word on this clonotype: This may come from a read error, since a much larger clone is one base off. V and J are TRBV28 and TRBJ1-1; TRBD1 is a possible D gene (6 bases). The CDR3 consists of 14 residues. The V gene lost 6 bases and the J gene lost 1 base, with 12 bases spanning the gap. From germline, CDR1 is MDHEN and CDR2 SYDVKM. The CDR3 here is CASREGGENTEAFF. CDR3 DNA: TGTGCCAGCAGGGAGGGGGGCGAGAACACTGAAGCTTTCTTT.

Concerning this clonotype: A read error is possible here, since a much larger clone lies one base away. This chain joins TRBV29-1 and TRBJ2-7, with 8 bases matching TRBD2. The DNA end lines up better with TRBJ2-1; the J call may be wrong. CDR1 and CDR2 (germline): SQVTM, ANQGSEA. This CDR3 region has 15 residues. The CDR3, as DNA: TGCAGCGTTGCCCCCTTGACTAGCGTTGATTACGAGCAGTTCTTC. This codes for CSVAPLTSVDYEQFF.

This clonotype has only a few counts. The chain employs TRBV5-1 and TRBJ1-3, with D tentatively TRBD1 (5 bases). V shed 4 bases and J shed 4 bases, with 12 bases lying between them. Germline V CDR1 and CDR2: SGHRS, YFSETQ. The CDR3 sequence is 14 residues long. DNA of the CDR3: TGCGCCAGCAGCCCGCAGACAGAGGGAAACACCATATATTTT. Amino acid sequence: CASSPQTEGNTIYF.

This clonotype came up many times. Here the CDR3 DNA reads TGTGCCATCAGTGAGGGACTAGCGGGAGAGGCAGATACGCAGTATTTT. It specifies CAISEGLAGEADTQYF. V is TRBV10-3 and J is TRBJ2-3; TRBD2 agrees at 13 bases. Trimming took 2 bases from V and 4 from J; bases not matched to a gene: 3. From germline, CDR1 is ENHRY and CDR2 SYGVKD. This CDR3 is 16 amino acids long.

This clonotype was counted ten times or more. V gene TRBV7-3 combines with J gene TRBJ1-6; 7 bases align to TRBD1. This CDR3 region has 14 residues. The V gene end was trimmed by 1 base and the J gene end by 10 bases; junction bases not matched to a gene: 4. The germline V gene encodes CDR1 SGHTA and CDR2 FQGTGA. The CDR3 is CASSLIGTDSPLHF. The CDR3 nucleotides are TGTGCCAGCAGCTTAATTGGGACAGACTCACCCCTCCACTTT.

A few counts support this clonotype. CDR3 in DNA: TGCGCCAGCAGACAGAACCGGGACAGTGAAGCTTTCTTT. Encoded protein: CASRQNRDSEAFF. The J gene is TRBJ1-1, the V gene TRBV10-2; 7 bases fit TRBD1. With 6 bases clipped from V and 7 bases from J, the junction kept 8 bases outside the gene matches. The germline V gene has CDR1 WSHSY and CDR2 SAAADI. The length of the CDR3 is 13 residues.

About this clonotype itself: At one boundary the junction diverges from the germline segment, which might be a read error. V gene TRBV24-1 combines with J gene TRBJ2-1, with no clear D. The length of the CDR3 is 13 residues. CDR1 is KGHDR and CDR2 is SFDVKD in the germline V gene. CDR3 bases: TGTGCCACCAGTGGACTCATCTACAATGGGCAGTTCTTC. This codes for CATSGLIYNGQFF.

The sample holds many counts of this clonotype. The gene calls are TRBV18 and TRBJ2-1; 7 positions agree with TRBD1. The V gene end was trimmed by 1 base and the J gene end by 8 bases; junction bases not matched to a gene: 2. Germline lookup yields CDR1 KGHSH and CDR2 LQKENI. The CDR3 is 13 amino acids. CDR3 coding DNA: TGTGCCAGCTCACCACGGGGACAGCATGAGCAGTTCTTC. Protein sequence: CASSPRGQHEQFF.

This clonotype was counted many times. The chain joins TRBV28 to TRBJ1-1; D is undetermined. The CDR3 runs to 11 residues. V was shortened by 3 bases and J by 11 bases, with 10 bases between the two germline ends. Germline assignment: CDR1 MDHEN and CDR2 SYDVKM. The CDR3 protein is CASSLRDEAFF. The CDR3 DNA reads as TGTGCCAGCAGTTTGAGGGATGAGGCTTTCTTT.

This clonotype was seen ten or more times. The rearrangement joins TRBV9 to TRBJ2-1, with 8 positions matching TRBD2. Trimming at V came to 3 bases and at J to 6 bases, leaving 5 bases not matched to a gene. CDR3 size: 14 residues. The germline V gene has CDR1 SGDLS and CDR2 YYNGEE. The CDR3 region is CASSDIAGSNEQFF. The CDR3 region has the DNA TGTGCCAGCAGCGATATAGCGGGAAGCAATGAGCAGTTCTTC.

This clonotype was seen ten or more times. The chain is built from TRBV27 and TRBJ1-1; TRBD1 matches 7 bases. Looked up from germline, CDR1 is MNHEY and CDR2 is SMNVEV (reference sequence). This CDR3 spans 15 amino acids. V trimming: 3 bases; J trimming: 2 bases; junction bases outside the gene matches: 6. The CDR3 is CASSFSNRGNTEAFF. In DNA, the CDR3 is TGTGCCAGCAGTTTCTCAAACAGGGGTAACACTGAAGCTTTCTTT.

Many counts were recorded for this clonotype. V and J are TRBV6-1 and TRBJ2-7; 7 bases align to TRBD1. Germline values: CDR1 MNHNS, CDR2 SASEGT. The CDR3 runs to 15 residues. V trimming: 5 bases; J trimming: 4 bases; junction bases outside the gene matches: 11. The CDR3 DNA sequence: TGTGCCAGCAGTTTCAGTAGGGACAGCTTATACGAGCAGTACTTC. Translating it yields CASSFSRDSLYEQYF.

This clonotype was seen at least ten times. The CDR3 sequence is CATSSGSTYHEQFF. In DNA, the CDR3 is TGTGCCACCAGTAGCGGGAGTACATACCATGAGCAGTTCTTC. The chain combines TRBV15 with TRBJ2-1; 9 bases fit TRBD2. The V gene end was trimmed by 6 bases and the J gene end by 8 bases; junction bases not matched to a gene: 8. Germline V lookup: CDR1 LNHNV, CDR2 YYDKDF (reference sequence). The CDR3 contains 14 residues.

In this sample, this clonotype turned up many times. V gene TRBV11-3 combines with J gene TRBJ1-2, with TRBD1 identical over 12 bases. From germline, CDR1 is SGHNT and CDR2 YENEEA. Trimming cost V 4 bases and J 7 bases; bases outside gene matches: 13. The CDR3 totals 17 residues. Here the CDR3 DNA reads TGTGCCAGCAGCTCCCGGGACAGGGGGCGTGCGGCTGCTGGCTACACCTTC. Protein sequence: CASSSRDRGRAAAGYTF.

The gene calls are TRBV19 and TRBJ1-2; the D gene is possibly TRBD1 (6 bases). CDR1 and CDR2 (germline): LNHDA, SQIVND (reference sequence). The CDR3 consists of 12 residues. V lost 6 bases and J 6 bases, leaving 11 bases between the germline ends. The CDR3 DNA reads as TGTGCCAGTAGAGGGGGAGTTCATGGCTACACCTTC. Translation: CASRGGVHGYTF.